These T cell receptor beta chains were read from a single sample in a study of shared clonotypes between healthy human individuals. Measured with immunoSEQ multiplex PCR; TCRdb has only the in-frame clones, and not every one. The sample holds under 2.5 million clones; about nine tenths are singletons and the top ten take around 0.4%. Material for sequencing was naive CD4+ T cells from PBMCs. These receptors all come from a man aged 18 to 30 in good health. Some clones in this sample may be carry-over from other donors' samples. The CDR3 runs from the conserved cysteine through the conserved F or W. The D gene is left open where the match is weak. Size is omitted from some rows. Given values are once, few, many or a class for expanded clones.

v_call,clone_size,j_call,d_call,cdr3_aa,cdr3_nt
TRBV7-3,.,TRBJ2-1,.,CASSLMGNNEQFF,TGTGCCAGCAGCTTAATGGGCAACAATGAGCAGTTCTTC
TRBV6-1,.,TRBJ1-5,.,CASSGSHQPQHF,TGTGCCAGCAGTGGATCCCATCAGCCCCAGCATTTT
TRBV4-1,.,TRBJ1-3,.,CASSQDSRVNTIYF,TGCGCCAGCAGCCAAGATTCCAGGGTAAACACCATATATTTT
TRBV27,.,TRBJ2-7,.,CASSWGPSGYEQYF,TGTGCCAGCAGTTGGGGACCCAGCGGGTACGAGCAGTACTTC
TRBV13,.,TRBJ2-1,.,CASSHGKMQRGFAEQFF,TGTGCCAGCAGCCATGGTAAGATGCAGCGAGGGTTCGCTGAGCAGTTCTTC
TRBV5-1,.,TRBJ2-3,.,CASSPGPRTDTQYF,TGCGCCAGCAGCCCGGGACCGAGGACAGATACGCAGTATTTT
TRBV5-4,.,TRBJ2-2,.,CASSLDAGWRGGTGELFF,TGTGCCAGCAGCTTGGACGCAGGGTGGAGGGGCGGCACCGGGGAGCTGTTTTTT
TRBV27,once,TRBJ1-2,TRBD1,CASSSGQNYGYTF,TGTGCCAGCAGTTCGGGACAGAACTATGGCTACACCTTC
TRBV5-1,.,TRBJ2-2,.,CASSLVTGRPGELFF,TGCGCCAGCAGCTTGGTGACAGGACGTCCCGGGGAGCTGTTTTTT
TRBV6-5,.,TRBJ1-2,TRBD1,CASSYLGTGGHGYTF,TGTGCCAGCAGTTACCTCGGGACAGGGGGCCATGGCTACACCTTC
TRBV23-1,.,TRBJ2-7,.,CASSQAGEYF,TGCGCCAGCAGTCAAGCAGGGGAGTACTTC
TRBV4-2,.,TRBJ2-7,TRBD2,CASSLRDYMYEQYF,TGTGCCAGCAGCCTCCGGGACTACATGTACGAGCAGTACTTC
TRBV2,once,TRBJ2-1,TRBD1,CASSPTGYNEQFF,TGTGCCAGCAGCCCGACAGGGTACAATGAGCAGTTCTTC
TRBV7-2,once,TRBJ2-3,TRBD2,CASSFRLAGNTDTQYF,TGTGCCAGCAGCTTTCGACTAGCGGGAAACACAGATACGCAGTATTTT
TRBV4-1,.,TRBJ1-2,.,CASSQEDYGYTF,TGCGCCAGCAGCCAAGAGGACTATGGCTACACCTTC